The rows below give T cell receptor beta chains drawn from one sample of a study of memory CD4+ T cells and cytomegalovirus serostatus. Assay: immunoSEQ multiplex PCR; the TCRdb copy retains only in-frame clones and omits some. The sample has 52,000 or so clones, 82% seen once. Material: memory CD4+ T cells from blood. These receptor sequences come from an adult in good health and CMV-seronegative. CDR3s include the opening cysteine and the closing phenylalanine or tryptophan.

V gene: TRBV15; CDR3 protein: CATTYRGRGTEAFF
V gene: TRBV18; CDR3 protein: CASSPAAVSGNTIYF
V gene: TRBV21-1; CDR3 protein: CASMRGEQYF
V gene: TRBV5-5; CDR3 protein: CASSPLRMLAGAHEQFF
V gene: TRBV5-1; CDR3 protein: CASSLIGSSSTDTQYF
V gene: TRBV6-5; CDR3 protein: CASSSGFSSGYTF
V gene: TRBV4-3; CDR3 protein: CASSQDFGGTDTQYF
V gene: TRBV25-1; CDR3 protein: CASISRLSGEQYF
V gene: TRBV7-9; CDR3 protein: CASSLVLAGGRRETQYF
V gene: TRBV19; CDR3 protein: CASKLADSSGANVLTF
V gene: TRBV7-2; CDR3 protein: CASGASEETQYF
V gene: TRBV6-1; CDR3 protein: CASSDNKGIHSPLHF
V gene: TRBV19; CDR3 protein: CASSIAGTWDTEAFF
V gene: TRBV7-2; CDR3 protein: CASSPNGLAGKFF
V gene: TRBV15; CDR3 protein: CATSREDRVYSPLHF
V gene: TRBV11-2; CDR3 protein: CASSSPGQGTNSPLHF
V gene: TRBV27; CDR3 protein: CASSLSRATYNEQFF
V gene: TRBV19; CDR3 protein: CASSRGQGPVANYGYTF
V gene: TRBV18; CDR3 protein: CASSPDQGRKSEAFF
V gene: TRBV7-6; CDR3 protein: CASSQRTGGTDTQYF
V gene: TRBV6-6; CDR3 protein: CASGQGFYEQYF
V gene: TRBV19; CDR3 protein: CASSISQYGYTF
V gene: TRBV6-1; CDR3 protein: CASGTGQTQYF
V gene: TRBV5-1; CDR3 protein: CASSPSTGPYEQYF